This entry lists 21 T cell receptor beta chains sequenced from one sample in a study of cytomegalovirus exposure and HLA in healthy donors. The PCR contained 60 Vbeta and 13 Jbeta primers. The assay was immunoSEQ multiplex PCR, and TCRdb's table has in-frame clones only and misses some. This table has around 130,000 clones, approximately 84% appearing once. The sequenced sample was PBMCs. These receptor sequences come from a woman aged 40 to 50 in good health and CMV-seronegative.

This sequence joins TRBV7-3 and TRBJ2-5; possible D gene TRBD2, 5 bases. Trimming took off 4 bases at V and 3 bases at J, with 9 bases between the two ends. Germline CDR1 and CDR2: SGHTA and FQGTGA. The CDR3 consists of 13 residues. Here the CDR3 reads CASSSQTKETQYF. The CDR3 region has the DNA TGTGCCAGCAGCTCCCAGACTAAAGAGACCCAGTACTTC.

A note on this clone: A junction boundary mismatches the germline segment, possibly from a read error. The gene calls are TRBV28 and TRBJ2-6; a possible D gene is TRBD2 (5 bases). In germline, CDR1 is MDHEN, CDR2 SYDVKM. CDR3 size: 15 residues. The chain's CDR3 is CASSSDGVGANGLTF. The CDR3 DNA is TGTGCCAGCAGTTCCGACGGGGTTGGAGCCAACGGCCTGACTTTC.

V gene TRBV18 combines with J gene TRBJ2-1; 13 nucleotides align to TRBD2. The CDR3 totals 16 residues. CDR1 and CDR2 (germline): KGHSH, LQKENI. Unmatched junction bases numbered 3, after V lost 5 bases and J lost 2 bases. In DNA, the CDR3 is TGTGCCAGCTCATTAGGGACTAGCGGGGCCTACAATGAGCAGTTCTTC. This codes for CASSLGTSGAYNEQFF.

The CDR3 loop is CASSLETGVYNEQFF. The CDR3 region has the DNA TGCGCCAGCAGCTTGGAGACAGGGGTTTACAATGAGCAGTTCTTC. The chain employs TRBV5-1 and TRBJ2-1; TRBD1 agrees at 8 bases. J was trimmed by 4 bases and V by 0 bases; bases with no gene match: 3. The CDR3 is made up of 15 amino acids. Germline loops: CDR1 SGHRS, CDR2 YFSETQ.

The chain couples TRBV28 to TRBJ1-2; D gene unclear. This CDR3 contains 12 residues. CDR1 MDHEN and CDR2 SYDVKM come from the germline V gene. Trimming pared 2 bases from V and 8 bases from J, leaving 9 bases between. The CDR3 DNA reads TGTGCCAGCAGTTTAAGCTGGGAGGGCTACACCTTC. It codes for CASSLSWEGYTF.

The chain carries TRBV19 and TRBJ2-2; 7 nucleotides line up with TRBD2. V was pared by 3 bases and J by 4 bases, with 8 bases of the junction left unmatched. This CDR3 comprises 16 residues. Germline CDR1 reads LNHDA; CDR2 reads SQIVND (reference sequence). CDR3 coding DNA: TGTGCCAGTAGTATTGTATCTGGGGAGGGCACCGGGGAGCTGTTTTTT. Translated, it gives CASSIVSGEGTGELFF.

The J gene is TRBJ2-3, the V gene TRBV27; maybe TRBD2 (5 bases). Trimming cost V 3 bases and J 1 base, with 11 bases left between them. The length of the CDR3 is 15 residues. CDR1 is MNHEY, CDR2 SMNVEV, per germline (reference sequence). The CDR3 reads CASSFGVFGTDTQYF. The CDR3 DNA is TGTGCCAGCAGTTTCGGGGTATTCGGCACAGATACGCAGTATTTT.

This sequence joins TRBV2 and TRBJ1-1, with D unclear. CDR3 length equals 15 residues. The germline CDR1 and CDR2 sequences are SNHLY and FYNNEI. Deletions cut 9 bases from V and 1 base from J, with 18 bases between. The CDR3 region is CASSEFGVTNTEAFF. The CDR3, as DNA: TGTGCCAGTTCAGAGTTCGGGGTCACGAACACTGAAGCTTTCTTT.

The chain has TRBV6-4 and TRBJ2-1; no firm D call. Trimming shortened V by 2 bases and J by 5 bases, and 10 bases separated the two germline ends. Per germline, CDR1 MRHNA and CDR2 SNTAGT. The CDR3 sequence is 14 residues long. The CDR3 loop reads CASSDNYENNEQFF. CDR3 in DNA: TGTGCCAGCAGTGACAACTATGAGAACAATGAGCAGTTCTTC.

The chain carries TRBV6-6 and TRBJ2-7; 7 bases match TRBD1. The V and J ends lost 0 bases and 3 bases, in that order; junction bases with no gene match: 5. Germline V gene data show CDR1 as MNHNY and CDR2 as SVGAGI (reference sequence). The CDR3 is 15 residues long. CDR3 residues: CASSYSQGSGYEQYF. CDR3 DNA: TGTGCCAGCAGTTACTCACAGGGGTCAGGCTACGAGCAGTACTTC.

This clone appeared a single time. J is TRBJ1-2 and V is TRBV6-5, with TRBD1 identical over 7 bases. CDR1 and CDR2 (germline): MNHEY, SVGAGI. Trimming took 6 bases from V and 8 from J; bases not matched to a gene: 9. The CDR3 runs 13 residues. This chain's CDR3 is CASSKDRVDGYTF. As DNA, the CDR3 is TGTGCCAGCAGCAAAGACAGGGTCGACGGCTACACCTTC.

V and J are TRBV6-5 and TRBJ1-1; 11 bases agree with TRBD1. The CDR3 extends over 15 amino acids. The junction had 5 bases not matched to a gene; V was cut back by 5 bases and J by 3 bases. Germline lookup yields CDR1 MNHEY and CDR2 SVGAGI. CDR3 sequence: CASSQGQGADTEAFF. CDR3 nucleotide sequence: TGTGCCAGCAGTCAAGGACAGGGGGCGGACACTGAAGCTTTCTTT.

Concerning this clone: One end of the junction fails to match germline, which may point to a read error. The J gene is TRBJ2-7, the V gene TRBV6-7, with 7 bases that match TRBD1. TRBV6-7 counts as an open reading frame of uncertain function. This CDR3 contains 10 residues. CDR3 region: CASSRQGWCF. CDR3 sequence (DNA): TGTGCCAGCAGCCGACAGGGCTGGTGCTTC.

This chain links TRBV19 with TRBJ2-1; 11 bases match TRBD1. Germline V gives CDR1 LNHDA, CDR2 SQIVND (reference sequence). Losses at the gene ends were 6 bases for V and 9 bases for J; bases not matched to a gene: 13. CDR3 size: 16 residues. The CDR3 spells CASSSRTGQGATEQFF. In DNA, the CDR3 is TGTGCCAGTAGCTCAAGAACAGGACAGGGGGCGACTGAGCAGTTCTTC. Together with reference TRBV19 and TRBJ2-1, the CDR3 gives the full variable domain: DGGITQSPKYLFRKEGQNVTLSCEQNLNHDAMYWYRQDPGQGLRLIYYSQIVNDFQKGDIAEGYSVSREKKESFPLTVTSAQKNPTAFYLCASSSRTGQGATEQFFGPGTRLTVL.

This chain uses TRBV14 with TRBJ2-2, with D possibly TRBD2 on 6 matching bases. The V end was cut by 4 bases, the J end by 8 bases, with 14 bases between. Germline CDR1 SGHDN, CDR2 FVKESK. The CDR3 is made up of 14 amino acids. The CDR3, as DNA: TGTGCCAGCAGCCGGCGGGGATCCGCAGGGGAGCTGTTTTTT. This sequence encodes CASSRRGSAGELFF.

In its sample, this clone was seen once. The chain recombines TRBV7-8 with TRBJ2-7, with 11 bases fitting TRBD2. The J segment lost 4 bases and the V segment lost 1 base, leaving 3 bases of the junction unmatched. Germline lookup yields CDR1 SGHVS and CDR2 FQNEAQ. This CDR3 comprises 15 residues. CDR3 bases: TGTGCCAGCAGCTTAGGTAGCGGGAGGGGTTACGAGCAGTACTTC. It specifies CASSLGSGRGYEQYF.

The sample holds one count of this clone. The rearrangement joins TRBV29-1 to TRBJ1-2; 10 positions agree with TRBD1. The junction had 6 bases not matched to a gene; V was cut back by 1 base and J by 4 bases. Germline CDR1 SQVTM, CDR2 ANQGSEA. CDR3 size: 15 residues. Here the CDR3 reads CSVEGGTGAPYGYTF. CDR3 DNA sequence: TGCAGCGTTGAAGGGGGGACAGGGGCCCCCTATGGCTACACCTTC.

V and J are TRBV18 and TRBJ1-1; D is perhaps TRBD1 (6 bases). The CDR3 loop spans 14 amino acids. Trimming shortened V by 2 bases and J by 11 bases, and 18 bases separated the two germline ends. CDR1 and CDR2 (germline): KGHSH, LQKENI. The CDR3 nucleotides read TGTGCCAGCTCACCAGGGCTCAGGGGTAGATTCGCTTTCTTT. It translates to CASSPGLRGRFAFF.

This clone has just a few counts. The chain links TRBV7-8 to TRBJ1-5; tentative D call: TRBD1 (6 bases). The ends were cut back, 1 base at V and 7 bases at J, with 8 bases in the middle. The CDR3 is 13 amino acids. Germline V CDR1 and CDR2: SGHVS, FQNEAQ. CDR3 sequence (DNA): TGTGCCAGCAGCTTAGAACAGGGCCAGCCCCAGCATTTT. Translation gives CASSLEQGQPQHF.

The J gene is TRBJ2-1, the V gene TRBV2, with TRBD2 matching 7 bases. From germline, CDR1 is SNHLY and CDR2 FYNNEI. This CDR3 region has 15 residues. Trimming at V came to 11 bases and at J to 7 bases, leaving 17 bases not matched to a gene. The CDR3 reads CAGRGVGWGRNEQFF. The CDR3 nucleotides read TGTGCCGGCCGGGGGGTTGGGTGGGGGAGAAATGAGCAGTTCTTC.

CDR3 residues: CASSSPQGALSGNTIYF. As DNA, the CDR3 is TGTGCCAGCAGTTCCCCACAGGGGGCCCTCTCTGGAAACACCATATATTTT. The chain links TRBV28 to TRBJ1-3, with 9 bases aligning to TRBD1. The CDR3 extends over 17 amino acids. V was pared by 4 bases and J by 0 bases, with 7 bases of the junction left unmatched. Germline CDR1 MDHEN, CDR2 SYDVKM. The whole variable domain, filled in from reference TRBV28 and TRBJ1-3, reads DVKVTQSSRYLVKRTGEKVFLECVQDMDHENMFWYRQDPGLGLRLIYFSYDVKMKEKGDIPEGYSVSREKKERFSLILESASTNQTSMYLCASSSPQGALSGNTIYFGEGSWLTVV.